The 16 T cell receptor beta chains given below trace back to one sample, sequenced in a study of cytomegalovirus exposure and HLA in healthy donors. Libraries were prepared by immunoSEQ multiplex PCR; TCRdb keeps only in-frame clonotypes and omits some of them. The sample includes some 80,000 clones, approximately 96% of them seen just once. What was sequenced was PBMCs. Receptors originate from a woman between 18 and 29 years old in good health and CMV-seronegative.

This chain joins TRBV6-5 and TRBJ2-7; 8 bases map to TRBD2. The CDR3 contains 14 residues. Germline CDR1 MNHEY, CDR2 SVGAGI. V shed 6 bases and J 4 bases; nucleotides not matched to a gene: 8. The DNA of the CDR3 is TGTGCCAGCAGAATTAGCGGGAACCAATACGAGCAGTACTTC. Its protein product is CASRISGNQYEQYF.

CDR3 region: CASSFAGVYYEQYF. The CDR3 bases are TGTGCCAGCAGTTTCGCAGGGGTTTACTACGAGCAGTACTTC. The chain links TRBV27 to TRBJ2-7; possibly TRBD1 for D (6 bases). V lost 3 bases, J lost 3 bases, and 12 bases lay in between. Germline CDR1 is MNHEY and CDR2 is SMNVEV (reference sequence). The CDR3 contains 14 residues.

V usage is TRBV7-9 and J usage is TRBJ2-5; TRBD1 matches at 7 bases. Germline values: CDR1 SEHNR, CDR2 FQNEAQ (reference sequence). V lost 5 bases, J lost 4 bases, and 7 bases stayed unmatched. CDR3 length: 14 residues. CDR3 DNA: TGTGCCAGCAGCGCAATAGGGGGCGGAGAGACCCAGTACTTC. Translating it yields CASSAIGGGETQYF.

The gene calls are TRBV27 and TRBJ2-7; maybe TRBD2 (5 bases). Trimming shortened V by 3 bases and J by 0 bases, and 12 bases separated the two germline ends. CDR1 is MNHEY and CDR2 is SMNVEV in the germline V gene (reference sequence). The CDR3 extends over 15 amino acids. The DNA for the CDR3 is TGTGCCAGCAGTTTCGAGCGGAAGAGCTCCTACGAGCAGTACTTC. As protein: CASSFERKSSYEQYF.

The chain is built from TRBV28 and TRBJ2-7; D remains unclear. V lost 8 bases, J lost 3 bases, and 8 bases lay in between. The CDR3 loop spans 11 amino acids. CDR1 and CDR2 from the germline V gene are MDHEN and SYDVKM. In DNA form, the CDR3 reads TGTGCCAGCTCCAGGAACTACGAGCAGTACTTC. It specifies CASSRNYEQYF.

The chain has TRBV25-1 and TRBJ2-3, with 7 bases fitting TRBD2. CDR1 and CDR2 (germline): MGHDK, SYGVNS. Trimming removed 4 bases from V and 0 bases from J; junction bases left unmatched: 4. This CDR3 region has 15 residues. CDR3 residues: CASSGGSGSTDTQYF. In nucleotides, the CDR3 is TGTGCCAGCAGTGGAGGTAGCGGGAGCACAGATACGCAGTATTTT.

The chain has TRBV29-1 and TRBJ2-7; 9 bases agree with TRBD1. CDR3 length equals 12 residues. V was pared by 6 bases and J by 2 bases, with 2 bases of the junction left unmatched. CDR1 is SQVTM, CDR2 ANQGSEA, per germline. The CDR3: CSVGTGTYEQYF. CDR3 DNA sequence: TGCAGCGTGGGGACAGGGACCTACGAGCAGTACTTC.

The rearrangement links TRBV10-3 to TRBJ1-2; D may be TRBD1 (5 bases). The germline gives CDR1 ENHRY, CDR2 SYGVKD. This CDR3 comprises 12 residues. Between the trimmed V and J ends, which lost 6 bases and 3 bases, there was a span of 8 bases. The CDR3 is CAIRRGDYGYTF. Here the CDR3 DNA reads TGTGCCATCAGACGGGGGGACTATGGCTACACCTTC.

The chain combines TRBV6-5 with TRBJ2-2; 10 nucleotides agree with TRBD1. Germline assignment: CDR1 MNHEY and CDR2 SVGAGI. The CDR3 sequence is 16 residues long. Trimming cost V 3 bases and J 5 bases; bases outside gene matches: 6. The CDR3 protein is CASSYSGTGVTGELFF. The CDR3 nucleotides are TGTGCCAGCAGTTATTCCGGGACAGGGGTTACCGGGGAGCTGTTTTTT.

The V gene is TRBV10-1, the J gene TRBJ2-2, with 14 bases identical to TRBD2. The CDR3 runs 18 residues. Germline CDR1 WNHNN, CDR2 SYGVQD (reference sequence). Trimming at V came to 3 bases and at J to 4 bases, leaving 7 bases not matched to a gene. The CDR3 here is CASSDQGLAGVVTGELFF. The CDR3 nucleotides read TGCGCCAGCAGTGACCAGGGACTAGCGGGAGTAGTCACCGGGGAGCTGTTTTTT.

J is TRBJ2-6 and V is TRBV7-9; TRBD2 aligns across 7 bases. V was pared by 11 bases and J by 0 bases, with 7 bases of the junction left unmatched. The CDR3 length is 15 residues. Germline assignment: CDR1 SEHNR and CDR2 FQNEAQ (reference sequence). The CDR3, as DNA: TGTGCCGGTAGCGGGTCTAACTCTGGGGCCAACGTCCTGACTTTC. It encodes CAGSGSNSGANVLTF.

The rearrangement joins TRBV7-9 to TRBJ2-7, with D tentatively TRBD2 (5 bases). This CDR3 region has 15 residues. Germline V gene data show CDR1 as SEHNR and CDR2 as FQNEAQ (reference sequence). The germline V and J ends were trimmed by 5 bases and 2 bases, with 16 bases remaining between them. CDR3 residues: CASSESTPRAYEQYF. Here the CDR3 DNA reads TGTGCCAGCAGCGAGTCTACTCCGAGGGCCTACGAGCAGTACTTC. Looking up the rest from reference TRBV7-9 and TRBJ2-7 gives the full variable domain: DTGVSQNPRHKITKRGQNVTFRCDPISEHNRLYWYRQTLGQGPEFLTYFQNEAQLEKSRLLSDRFSAERPKGSFSTLEIQRTEQGDSAMYLCASSESTPRAYEQYFGPGTRLTVT.

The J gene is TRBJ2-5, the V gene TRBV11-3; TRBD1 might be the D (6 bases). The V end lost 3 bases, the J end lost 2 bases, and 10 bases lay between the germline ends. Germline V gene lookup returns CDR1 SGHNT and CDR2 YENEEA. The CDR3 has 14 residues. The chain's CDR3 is CASSLGRGQETQYF. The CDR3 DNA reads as TGTGCCAGCAGCTTGGGCAGGGGTCAAGAGACCCAGTACTTC.

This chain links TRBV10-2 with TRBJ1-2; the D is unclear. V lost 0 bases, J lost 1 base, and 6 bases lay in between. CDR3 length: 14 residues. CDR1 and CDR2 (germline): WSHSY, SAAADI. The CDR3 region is CASSESPINYGYTF. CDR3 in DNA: TGCGCCAGCAGTGAGTCTCCTATTAACTATGGCTACACCTTC.

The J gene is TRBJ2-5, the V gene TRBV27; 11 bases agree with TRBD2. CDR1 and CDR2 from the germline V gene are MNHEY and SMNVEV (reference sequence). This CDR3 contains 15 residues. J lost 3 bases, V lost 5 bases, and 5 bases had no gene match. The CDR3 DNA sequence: TGTGCCAGCAGTCCGGGACTAGCGGATAAAGAGACCCAGTACTTC. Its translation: CASSPGLADKETQYF.

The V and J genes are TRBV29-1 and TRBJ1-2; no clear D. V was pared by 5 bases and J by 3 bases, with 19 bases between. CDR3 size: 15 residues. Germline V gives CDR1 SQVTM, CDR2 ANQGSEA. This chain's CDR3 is CSVPWAPPADYGYTF. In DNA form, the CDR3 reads TGCAGCGTTCCGTGGGCCCCCCCAGCGGACTATGGCTACACCTTC.